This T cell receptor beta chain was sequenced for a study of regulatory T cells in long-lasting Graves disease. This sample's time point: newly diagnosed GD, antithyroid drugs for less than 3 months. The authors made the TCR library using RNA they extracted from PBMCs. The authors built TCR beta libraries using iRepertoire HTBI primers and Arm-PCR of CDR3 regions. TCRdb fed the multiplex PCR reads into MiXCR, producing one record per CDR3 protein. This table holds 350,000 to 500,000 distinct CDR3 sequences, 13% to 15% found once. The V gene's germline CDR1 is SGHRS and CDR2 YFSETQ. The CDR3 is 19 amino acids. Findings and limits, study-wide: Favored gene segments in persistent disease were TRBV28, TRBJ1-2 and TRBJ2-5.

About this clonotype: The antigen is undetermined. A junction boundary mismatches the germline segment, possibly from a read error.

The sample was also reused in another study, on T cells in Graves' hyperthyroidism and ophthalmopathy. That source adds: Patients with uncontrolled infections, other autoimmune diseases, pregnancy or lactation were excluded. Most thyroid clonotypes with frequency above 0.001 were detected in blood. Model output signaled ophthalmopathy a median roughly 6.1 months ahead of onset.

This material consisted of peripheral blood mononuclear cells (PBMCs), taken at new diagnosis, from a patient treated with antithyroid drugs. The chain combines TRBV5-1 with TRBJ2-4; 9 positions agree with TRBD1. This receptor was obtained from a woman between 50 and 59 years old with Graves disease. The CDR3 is CASSNVRGTGNMAKTIQYF. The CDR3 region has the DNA TGCGCCAGCAGCAATGTGCGTGGGACAGGGAATATGGCCAAAACCATTCAGTACTTC.